This TCR beta chain emerged from a study of blood T cell repertoires in COVID-19. Study processing details: Amplifying reference gene primers gave estimates of nucleated cell counts. TCRdb's table, derived via immunoSEQ multiplex PCR, lists solely in-frame clones and lacks some. From that table come the V and J calls and clone size; the DNA was used to work out D and trimming. The sample contains tens of thousands of clones, approximately 90% of which appear only once. This TCR derives from a man aged 45-65 years with active COVID-19. The specimen was peripheral blood.

The CDR3 sequence is CSASDRGSPETQYF. CDR3 sequence (DNA): TGCAGCGCATCGGACAGGGGGTCTCCAGAGACCCAGTACTTC. The chain joins TRBV29-1 to TRBJ2-5, with 10 bases that match TRBD1. Germline CDR1 and CDR2: SQVTM and ANQGSEA. This CDR3 region has 14 residues. Losses at the gene ends were 7 bases for V and 4 bases for J; bases not matched to a gene: 9.